Following are 7 T cell receptor beta chains from one sample sequenced in a study of HIV-infected patients and healthy controls (dated by TCRdb to the mid-2010s). Follow-up blood from HIV-infected patients was collected roughly three months, about 14 weeks, after antiretroviral therapy began. Whole blood was used without fractionating the cells, so the repertoire represented all peripheral T cells without sorting. The library came from 5' RACE. The sample was run on an Illumina MiSeq. Reverse transcription of about 500 ng RNA was performed with SuperScript III using primers directed against the alpha and beta constant regions. Separate alpha and beta chain libraries were generated by chain-specific third strand synthesis with multiplexing indices. TCRdb itself trimmed the public reads at Q25 with fastp, ran MiXCR and retained productive beta chains. Merged by CDR3 protein, the rows form single entries marked with the most common genes and DNA. Present in this sample are over 3,500 distinct CDR3 sequences, 7% to 9.5% of which were seen just once. In total, the top ten clones hold approximately 40% of the sample.

The sample consisted of blood, taken during antiretroviral therapy. The receptor set was obtained from an adult with HIV infection.

This clonotype was observed many times. The V gene is TRBV6-6, the J gene TRBJ1-3; possible D gene TRBD1, 6 bases. Trimming took off 4 bases at V and 6 bases at J, with 13 bases between the two ends. This CDR3 region has 14 residues. CDR1 is MNHNY, CDR2 SVGAGI, per germline (reference sequence). The CDR3 DNA reads as TGTGCCAGCAGTTCGGGACAAGTCGCAAACACCATATATTTT. Protein sequence: CASSSGQVANTIYF.

By share, this clonotype ranks as medium-sized. This chain uses TRBV25-1 with TRBJ2-1; possible D gene TRBD1, 5 bases. The CDR3 extends over 11 amino acids. Germline CDR1 and CDR2: MGHDK and SYGVNS. V dropped 6 bases and J dropped 7 bases, with 7 bases sitting between them. CDR3 sequence reads: CASRQENEQFF. CDR3 coding DNA: TGTGCCAGCAGACAGGAAAATGAGCAGTTCTTC.

This clonotype was seen at least ten times. Sequence at one end of the junction differs from germline and may be a read error. The chain employs TRBV6-6 and TRBJ2-7; D gene unclear. The CDR3 covers 12 residues. Per the germline V gene, CDR1 is MNHNY and CDR2 is SVGAGI (reference sequence). CDR3: CASGRASFEQYF. The CDR3 nucleotides are TGTGCCAGCGGCCGGGCCTCCTTCGAGCAGTACTTC.

This clonotype is deemed medium-sized (0.01 to 0.1%). The rearrangement joins TRBV7-9 to TRBJ1-1; D gene unclear. Germline V gives CDR1 SEHNR, CDR2 FQNEAQ (reference sequence). V lost 1 base and J lost 5, with 8 bases in between. This CDR3 comprises 13 residues. The CDR3: CASSLETRTEAFF. For the CDR3, the DNA is TGTGCCAGCAGCTTAGAGACCCGAACTGAAGCTTTCTTT.

In this sample, this clonotype turned up many times. The chain joins TRBV7-9 to TRBJ2-3; D is uncertain. V lost 2 bases, J lost 4 bases, and 13 bases lay in between. This CDR3 region has 15 residues. Germline loops: CDR1 SEHNR, CDR2 FQNEAQ (reference sequence). The CDR3 region has the DNA TGTGCCAGCAGCTTAATCGGCGTGGGTGCAGATACGCAGTATTTT. This codes for CASSLIGVGADTQYF.

This clonotype is classed as medium-sized (0.01 to 0.1%). The CDR3 reads CASSPGPGLPNTEAFF. As DNA, the CDR3 is TGTGCCAGCTCACCCGGACCTGGGCTTCCGAACACTGAAGCTTTCTTT. This chain connects TRBV18 to TRBJ1-1; D unresolved. The V end lost 3 bases, the J end lost 1 base, and 15 bases lay between the germline ends. The CDR3 contains 16 residues. Per germline, CDR1 KGHSH and CDR2 LQKENI.

The rearrangement joins TRBV19 to TRBJ2-7, with D possibly being TRBD2 (5 bases). This CDR3 has 15 amino acids. Germline V gene lookup returns CDR1 LNHDA and CDR2 SQIVND (reference sequence). V was cut by 6 bases and J by 0 bases, with 15 bases left in between. CDR3: CASSSRGPSSYEQYF. The CDR3, as DNA: TGTGCCAGTAGCTCACGGGGTCCCAGCTCCTACGAGCAGTACTTC.